Presented here are 27 T cell receptor beta chains from one specimen sequenced in a study of blood T cell repertoires in COVID-19. Only in-frame clones appear in the TCRdb table, and some are missing; sequencing was by immunoSEQ multiplex PCR. This table has approximately 200,000 clones, roughly 85% appearing once. Input material: PBMCs or T cells enriched from blood (not recorded which). Receptors originate from a man aged 40-50 years who had recovered from COVID-19.

The chain uses TRBV7-9 and TRBJ1-2, with a possible D match to TRBD1 (6 bases). The CDR3 runs to 14 residues. Germline CDR1 and CDR2: SEHNR and FQNEAQ (reference sequence). V was clipped by 2 bases and J by 5 bases, with 12 bases between them. The CDR3 sequence is CASSLQGFGYGYTF. The CDR3 region has the DNA TGTGCCAGCAGCTTACAGGGGTTCGGATATGGCTACACCTTC.

This clone was detected only a few times. In DNA form, the CDR3 reads TGTGCCAGCAGCTTGGGCAGCCAGCGCAATGAGCAGTTCTTC. Residues: CASSLGSQRNEQFF. The chain combines TRBV5-8 with TRBJ2-1; D remains ambiguous. The CDR3 has 14 amino acids. The ends were cut back, 0 bases at V and 6 bases at J, with 10 bases in the middle. From germline, CDR1 is SGHTS and CDR2 YDEGEE.

This clone showed up just once. The V gene is TRBV5-1, the J gene TRBJ2-7; D uncertain. CDR3 size: 14 residues. The germline CDR1 and CDR2 sequences are SGHRS and YFSETQ. V lost 2 bases and J 6 bases, leaving 15 bases between the germline ends. The CDR3 DNA reads TGCGCCAGCAGCTTCTCCAATCCACGAGGCGAGCAGTACTTC. Amino acids: CASSFSNPRGEQYF.

V is TRBV6-5 and J is TRBJ2-5; the match to TRBD1 covers 8 bases. V lost 6 bases, J lost 5 bases, and 5 bases stayed unmatched. Germline V CDR1 and CDR2: MNHEY, SVGAGI. The CDR3 length is 13 residues. The CDR3, as DNA: TGTGCCAGCAGCTGGACAGGGAGGGAGACCCAGTACTTC. It translates to CASSWTGRETQYF.

This chain joins TRBV6-5 and TRBJ1-1; D not resolved. Germline CDR1 and CDR2: MNHEY and SVGAGI. Trimming took 5 bases from V and 0 from J, leaving 10 bases between them. This CDR3 region has 14 residues. The CDR3 region has the DNA TGTGCCAGCAGTCCCGTACAGCTGAACACTGAAGCTTTCTTT. It is translated as CASSPVQLNTEAFF.

V is TRBV7-9 and J is TRBJ2-5, with 8 positions matching TRBD2. J lost 5 bases, V lost 2 bases, and 19 bases had no gene match. The CDR3 consists of 19 residues. In germline, CDR1 is SEHNR, CDR2 FQNEAQ (reference sequence). CDR3 sequence reads: CASSLTRLGSGRERETQYF. In DNA form, the CDR3 reads TGTGCCAGCAGCTTAACGCGATTGGGGAGCGGGAGAGAGAGGGAGACCCAGTACTTC.

CDR3 sequence reads: CASSQDRVRSPLHF. CDR3 bases: TGTGCCAGCAGCCAGGACAGGGTCCGTTCACCCCTCCACTTT. This sequence joins TRBV7-8 and TRBJ1-6, with 8 bases matching TRBD1. CDR1 and CDR2 (germline): SGHVS, FQNEAQ. The CDR3 spans 14 residues. J lost 9 bases, V lost 5 bases, and 6 bases had no gene match. The variable domain in full, with the rest retrieved from reference TRBV7-8 and TRBJ1-6, is GAGVSQSPRYKVAKRGQDVALRCDPISGHVSLFWYQQALGQGPEFLTYFQNEAQLDKSGLPSDRFFAERPEGSVSTLKIQRTQQEDSAVYLCASSQDRVRSPLHFGNGTRLTVT.

The chain joins TRBV7-2 to TRBJ2-1; D ambiguous. Per germline, CDR1 SGHTA and CDR2 FQGNSA. V lost 8 bases and J 5 bases, leaving 10 bases between the germline ends. The CDR3 has 12 residues. In DNA form, the CDR3 reads TGTGCCAGCGCAGTGGCTGACAATGAGCAGTTCTTC. Protein: CASAVADNEQFF.

This chain joins TRBV5-4 and TRBJ2-1; D may be TRBD2 (7 bases). Germline CDR1 SGHNT, CDR2 YYREEE (reference sequence). The CDR3 is 16 residues long. Trimming stripped 3 bases from V and 6 bases from J, with 19 bases between. The CDR3 region is CASSSAGGLGANEQFF. DNA for the CDR3: TGTGCCAGCAGCTCCGCCGGGGGGCTAGGAGCCAATGAGCAGTTCTTC.

The V call is TRBV19, the J call TRBJ1-1, with TRBD1 as a possible D gene (5 bases). This CDR3 spans 15 amino acids. V was pared by 5 bases and J by 5 bases, with 18 bases between. Germline-derived CDR1 and CDR2 are LNHDA and SQIVND (reference sequence). This CDR3 reads CASSPGTHGTTEAFF. In nucleotides, the CDR3 is TGTGCCAGTAGTCCCGGGACCCATGGGACTACTGAAGCTTTCTTT.

The chain employs TRBV15 and TRBJ2-1, with 9 bases aligning to TRBD2. CDR3 length: 14 amino acids. V shed 4 bases, J shed 2 bases, and the junction held 0 bases outside the gene matches. The germline CDR1 and CDR2 sequences are LNHNV and YYDKDF (reference sequence). The DNA for the CDR3 is TGTGCCACCAGCATAGCGGGGGCCTACAATGAGCAGTTCTTC. It yields the protein CATSIAGAYNEQFF. Together with reference TRBV15 and TRBJ2-1, the CDR3 gives the full variable domain: DAMVIQNPRYQVTQFGKPVTLSCSQTLNHNVMYWYQQKSSQAPKLLFHYYDKDFNNEADTPDNFQSRRPNTSFCFLDIRSPGLGDTAMYLCATSIAGAYNEQFFGPGTRLTVL.

This clone was observed a single time. The chain is built from TRBV7-3 and TRBJ2-5, with 7 bases matching TRBD2. The germline gives CDR1 SGHTA, CDR2 FQGTGA. The CDR3 is 15 amino acids. Losses at the gene ends were 1 base for V and 2 bases for J; bases not matched to a gene: 4. The CDR3 DNA sequence: TGTGCCAGCAGCTTAAGGGCGGGAGAGCAAGAGACCCAGTACTTC. This gives the protein CASSLRAGEQETQYF.

The V call is TRBV19, the J call TRBJ2-7; 8 bases are a match to TRBD2. Germline values: CDR1 LNHDA, CDR2 SQIVND (reference sequence). Germline trimming cut 4 bases from V and 3 bases from J; bases unmatched to any gene: 8. The CDR3 consists of 15 residues. The CDR3 DNA sequence: TGTGCCAGTAGTACCTCTGGACTAGCTGGCTACGAGCAGTACTTC. It is translated as CASSTSGLAGYEQYF.

This chain joins TRBV7-8 and TRBJ2-1; a weak D match, TRBD1 (6 bases). V shed 4 bases and J shed 4 bases, with 17 bases lying between them. Germline V lookup: CDR1 SGHVS, CDR2 FQNEAQ. CDR3 size: 16 residues. The CDR3 spells CASSSTSGVQYNEQFF. The CDR3 DNA reads as TGTGCCAGCAGCTCAACGTCAGGGGTCCAATACAATGAGCAGTTCTTC.

The chain links TRBV9 to TRBJ2-1; 9 bases line up with TRBD2. This CDR3 has 16 amino acids. Trimming cost V 2 bases and J 4 bases; bases outside gene matches: 7. Germline loops: CDR1 SGDLS, CDR2 YYNGEE. Here the CDR3 DNA reads TGTGCCAGCAGCGTCGCAACTAGCGGGTCGTACAATGAGCAGTTCTTC. As protein: CASSVATSGSYNEQFF.

V usage is TRBV6-5 and J usage is TRBJ1-4, with D hard to call. The CDR3 has 11 residues. Deletions cut 10 bases from V and 7 bases from J, with 10 bases between. Germline assignment: CDR1 MNHEY and CDR2 SVGAGI. CDR3 region: CATLYSEKLFF. CDR3 DNA sequence: TGTGCCACCCTTTACAGTGAAAAACTGTTTTTT.

CDR3 residues: CASSLTGSNEQFF. CDR3 nucleotide sequence: TGTGCCAGCAGTTTAACAGGCAGCAATGAGCAGTTCTTC. The chain combines TRBV28 with TRBJ2-1, with D possibly being TRBD1 (5 bases). The germline V gene has CDR1 MDHEN and CDR2 SYDVKM. The length of the CDR3 is 13 residues. Trimming shortened V by 2 bases and J by 6 bases, and 8 bases separated the two germline ends.

The chain uses TRBV28 and TRBJ2-3, with 9 bases matching TRBD2. The CDR3 length is 17 residues. Germline values: CDR1 MDHEN, CDR2 SYDVKM. The J segment lost 2 bases and the V segment lost 7 bases, leaving 13 bases of the junction unmatched. CDR3 in DNA: TGTGCCAGCACCCACGGGGGGGCTAGCGGGGTCACAGATACGCAGTATTTT. As protein: CASTHGGASGVTDTQYF. The whole variable domain, filled in from reference TRBV28 and TRBJ2-3, reads DVKVTQSSRYLVKRTGEKVFLECVQDMDHENMFWYRQDPGLGLRLIYFSYDVKMKEKGDIPEGYSVSREKKERFSLILESASTNQTSMYLCASTHGGASGVTDTQYFGPGTRLTVL.

Note on this clone: The junction shows a germline mismatch at one end, possibly a read error. V and J are TRBV7-8 and TRBJ2-7, with 8 bases identical to TRBD2. This CDR3 spans 13 amino acids. CDR1 and CDR2 from the germline V gene are SGHVS and FQNEAQ. The CDR3 here is CASSLEWGGGLDF. DNA of the CDR3: TGTGCCAGCAGCTTAGAGTGGGGCGGGGGACTAGACTTC.

V and J are TRBV19 and TRBJ2-7; TRBD2 matches 7 bases. CDR3 length: 16 residues. Germline V gene sequence: CDR1 LNHDA, CDR2 SQIVND (reference sequence). Germline trimming cut 3 bases from V and 2 bases from J; bases unmatched to any gene: 10. This CDR3 reads CASSIRGGGLPYEQYF. DNA for the CDR3: TGTGCCAGTAGTATTCGTGGGGGAGGGCTCCCCTACGAGCAGTACTTC.

This chain joins TRBV7-9 and TRBJ1-2; 10 bases line up with TRBD1. The CDR3 is 17 amino acids. Germline values: CDR1 SEHNR, CDR2 FQNEAQ (reference sequence). The ends lost 5 bases at V and 3 bases at J; junction bases unmatched: 12. The chain's CDR3 is CASSPILGTGVDYGYTF. The CDR3 DNA reads TGTGCCAGCAGCCCGATACTAGGGACAGGGGTTGACTATGGCTACACCTTC.

The chain joins TRBV19 to TRBJ2-1; 8 bases align to TRBD1. The V gene end was trimmed by 5 bases and the J gene end by 7 bases; junction bases not matched to a gene: 7. The germline V gene encodes CDR1 LNHDA and CDR2 SQIVND (reference sequence). CDR3 length equals 14 residues. The CDR3 loop reads CASSPTDRVNEQFF. The CDR3 nucleotides read TGTGCCAGTAGTCCCACGGACAGGGTAAATGAGCAGTTCTTC.

This clone was recorded once. The chain has TRBV7-8 and TRBJ1-1; weak D call: TRBD1 (5 bases). The germline V gene has CDR1 SGHVS and CDR2 FQNEAQ. V lost 1 base and J lost 1, with 10 bases in between. CDR3 size: 15 residues. The CDR3: CASSLVDSSNTEAFF. The CDR3 DNA reads as TGTGCCAGCAGCTTAGTAGACAGCTCGAACACTGAAGCTTTCTTT. Full variable domain (rest looked up from reference TRBV7-8 and TRBJ1-1): GAGVSQSPRYKVAKRGQDVALRCDPISGHVSLFWYQQALGQGPEFLTYFQNEAQLDKSGLPSDRFFAERPEGSVSTLKIQRTQQEDSAVYLCASSLVDSSNTEAFFGQGTRLTVV.

The chain couples TRBV2 to TRBJ2-2; TRBD1 matches 7 bases. The CDR3 sequence is 12 residues long. Germline CDR1 is SNHLY and CDR2 is FYNNEI. CDR3 loop: CVGGKGTGELFF. Here the CDR3 DNA reads TGTGTAGGGGGCAAGGGCACCGGGGAGCTGTTTTTT.

The genes are TRBV3-1 (or the pseudogene TRBV3-2) and TRBJ1-1, with D uncertain. Trimming left V 2 bases short and J 1 base short, with 8 bases between. Germline lookup yields CDR1 LGHDT and CDR2 YNNKEL (reference sequence). The CDR3 runs 14 residues. The CDR3 here is CASSQRSGNTEAFF. The CDR3 DNA reads TGTGCCAGCAGCCAACGGTCGGGGAACACTGAAGCTTTCTTT.

This chain links TRBV3-1 (or the pseudogene TRBV3-2) with TRBJ2-2, with D perhaps matching TRBD1 (5 bases). Looked up from germline, CDR1 is LGHDT and CDR2 is YNNKEL (reference sequence). The CDR3 consists of 14 residues. V gave up 1 base and J gave up 7 bases, with 10 bases separating them. CDR3 sequence reads: CASSQVRGSGELFF. The CDR3 DNA reads as TGTGCCAGCAGCCAAGTAAGGGGTAGCGGGGAGCTGTTTTTT.

This clone appeared a single time. The rearrangement joins TRBV6-5 to TRBJ2-5; weak D call: TRBD2 (5 bases). Trimming cost V 9 bases and J 5 bases, with 19 bases left between them. Germline assignment: CDR1 MNHEY and CDR2 SVGAGI. This CDR3 is built from 14 residues. CDR3 protein: CASRDSARAETQYF. Written as DNA, the CDR3 is TGTGCCAGTAGAGACTCGGCGAGGGCGGAGACCCAGTACTTC.